Below, one TCR beta chain is given with its context. Original data processing: The authors estimated nucleated cell counts from reference gene primer amplification. Profiled with immunoSEQ multiplex PCR; TCRdb holds only in-frame clones, not every one. V, J and clone size derive from that table, while D and trimming were established from the DNA sequence. The data show approximately 390,000 clones, nearly 90% seen once. This record comes from a study of blood T cell repertoires in COVID-19. Study background: Nucleic acid was either cDNA or gDNA, and it came from T cells, B-cell-depleted T cells, or PBMCs.

The length of the CDR3 is 12 residues. CDR1 is LNHDA and CDR2 is SQIVND in the germline V gene (reference sequence). The V end lost 4 bases, the J end lost 5 bases, and 6 bases lay between the germline ends. Sequencing was carried out using peripheral blood. The chain carries TRBV19 and TRBJ1-5; D is undetermined. This TCR was recovered from a man aged 18-30 years with active or convalescent COVID-19. The CDR3 region has the DNA TGTGCCAGTAGTACCCTAGATCAGCCCCAGCATTTT. Protein: CASSTLDQPQHF.